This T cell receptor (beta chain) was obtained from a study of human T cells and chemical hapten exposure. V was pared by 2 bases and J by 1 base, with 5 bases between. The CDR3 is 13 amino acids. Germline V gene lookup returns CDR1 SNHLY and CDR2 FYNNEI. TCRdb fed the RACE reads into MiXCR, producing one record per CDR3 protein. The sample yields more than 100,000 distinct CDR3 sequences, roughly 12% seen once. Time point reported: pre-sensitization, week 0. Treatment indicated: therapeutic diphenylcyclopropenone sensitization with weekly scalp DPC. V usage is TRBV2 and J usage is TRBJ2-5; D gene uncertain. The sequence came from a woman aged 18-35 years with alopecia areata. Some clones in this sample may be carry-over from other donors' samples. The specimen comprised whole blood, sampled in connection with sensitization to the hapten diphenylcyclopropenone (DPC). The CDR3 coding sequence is TGTGCCAGCAGTGAACAGCGCCAAGAGACCCAGTACTTC. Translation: CASSEQRQETQYF.